The clone carrying this T cell receptor beta chain has just a few counts. The antigen is not known. Use of 60 Vbeta and 13 Jbeta primers characterized the PCR. Libraries were prepared by immunoSEQ multiplex PCR; TCRdb keeps only in-frame clonotypes and omits some of them. The data contain about 140,000 clones, less than 10% of them singletons. These data originate in a study of cytomegalovirus exposure and HLA in healthy donors. Study details: In an earlier analysis, 117 million unique TCR beta sequences were found from some 180 million T cells.

General observations from the study: In a later analysis, productive TCRs from donors in an Asian-associated ancestry cluster reportedly carried fewer N-insertions than the cohort mean. The authors judged a highly shared variant cluster likely a sequencing artifact.

Germline loops: CDR1 LGHNA, CDR2 YNFKEQ. Deletions cut 1 base from V and 5 bases from J, with 11 bases between. The CDR3 has 14 amino acids. The sequence was obtained from a male donor in good health and CMV-seronegative. Specimen: PBMCs. This chain connects TRBV4-2 to TRBJ1-2, with TRBD1 as a possible D gene (5 bases). In DNA form, the CDR3 reads TGTGCCAGCAGCCAAGCGGGGGGGATTTATGGCTACACCTTC. Translation: CASSQAGGIYGYTF.